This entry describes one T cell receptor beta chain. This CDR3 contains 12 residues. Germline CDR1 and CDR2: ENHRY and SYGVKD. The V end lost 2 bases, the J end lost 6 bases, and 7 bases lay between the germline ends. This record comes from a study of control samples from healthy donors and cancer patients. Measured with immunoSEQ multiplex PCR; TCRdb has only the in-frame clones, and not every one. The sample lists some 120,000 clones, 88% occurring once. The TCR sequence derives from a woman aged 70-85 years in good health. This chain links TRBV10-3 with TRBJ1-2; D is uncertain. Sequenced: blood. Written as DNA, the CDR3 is TGTGCCATCAGTGAGGGACCGGATGGCTACACCTTC. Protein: CAISEGPDGYTF.